This T cell receptor (beta chain) was recovered during a study of blood T cell repertoires in COVID-19. Method: immunoSEQ multiplex PCR; TCRdb's copy keeps in-frame clones and lacks some. The sample includes roughly 66,000 clones, around 93% of them seen just once. Germline V gene lookup returns CDR1 SGHRS and CDR2 YFSETQ. The CDR3 is 16 amino acids. V dropped 2 bases and J dropped 1 base, with 15 bases sitting between them. This TCR was sampled from a human donor in a cohort sampled during active COVID-19. Sequencing was carried out using peripheral blood. The chain employs TRBV5-1 and TRBJ1-2; weak D call: TRBD1 (5 bases). CDR3 sequence (DNA): TGCGCCAGCAGCTTAACTCTGACAGATTATAACTATGGCTACACCTTC. Amino acid sequence: CASSLTLTDYNYGYTF.